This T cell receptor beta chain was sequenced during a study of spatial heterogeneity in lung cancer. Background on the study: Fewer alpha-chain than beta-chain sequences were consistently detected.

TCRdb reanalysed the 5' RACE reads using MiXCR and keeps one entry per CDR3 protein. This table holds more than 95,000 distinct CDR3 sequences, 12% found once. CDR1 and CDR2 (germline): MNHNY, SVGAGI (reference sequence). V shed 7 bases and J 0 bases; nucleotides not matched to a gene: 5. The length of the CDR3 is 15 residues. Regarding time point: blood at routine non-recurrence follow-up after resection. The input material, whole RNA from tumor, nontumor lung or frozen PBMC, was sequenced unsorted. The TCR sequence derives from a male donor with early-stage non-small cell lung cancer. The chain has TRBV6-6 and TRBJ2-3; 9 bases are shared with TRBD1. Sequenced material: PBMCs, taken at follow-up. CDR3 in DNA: TGTGCCAGCATCAAAGGACAGGGGAGCACAGATACGCAGTATTTT. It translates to CASIKGQGSTDTQYF.